A selection of T cell receptor beta chains follows, all from one sample in a study of identical twins. MiXCR, applied by TCRdb to the 5' RACE reads, yields one record per CDR3 protein. The sample contains about 660,000 distinct CDR3 sequences, over 8.5% of which appear only once. The same sample was also studied in work on yellow fever vaccine responses in identical twins.

The sample consisted of PBMCs. These receptors were obtained from a woman younger than 30 in good health. CDR3s include the opening cysteine and the closing phenylalanine or tryptophan. D genes are given only for firm matches. A clone size is listed for some rows: how often the clone was seen (once, few, many), or a class if it is expanded.

D gene,V gene,J gene,clone size,CDR3 DNA,CDR3 protein
TRBD1,TRBV7-9,TRBJ2-1,many,TGTGCCAGCAGCCTCCGGGACAGGGGAGACAATGAGCAGTTCTTC,CASSLRDRGDNEQFF
TRBD1,TRBV4-2,TRBJ2-1,NA,TGTGCCAGCAGCCAAGATAAGGGACAGGGTTACAATGAGCAGTTCTTC,CASSQDKGQGYNEQFF
NA,TRBV2,TRBJ1-1,few,TGTGCCAGCAGCCCCCTGGTGGGGAACACTGAAGCTTTCTTT,CASSPLVGNTEAFF
NA,TRBV4-3,TRBJ2-1,few,TGCGCCAGCAGCCAAGATATCGGGCTAGCTTCCTACAATGAGCAGTTCTTC,CASSQDIGLASYNEQFF
TRBD2,TRBV4-2,TRBJ2-1,many,TGTGCCAGCAGCCAAGGGCGTAGCGGGAGTTCAAACAATGAGCAGTTCTTC,CASSQGRSGSSNNEQFF
NA,TRBV21-1,TRBJ2-7,NA,TGTGCCAGCAGCAATTTCCGACAGGGGGCCTACGAGCAGTACTTC,CASSNFRQGAYEQYF
NA,TRBV7-2,TRBJ2-1,NA,TGTGCCAGCAGCCCCCCTTCCGGGAATGAGCAGTTCTTC,CASSPPSGNEQFF
TRBD1,TRBV27,TRBJ2-3,NA,TGTGCCAGCAGTTTACAATGGACAGGGCGATCCACAGATACGCAGTATTTT,CASSLQWTGRSTDTQYF
TRBD2,TRBV12-3/TRBV12-4,TRBJ2-2,many,TGTGCCAGCAGTCGCAGACTAGCCGCGAACACCGGGGAGCTGTTTTTT,CASSRRLAANTGELFF
TRBD2,TRBV6-1,TRBJ2-3,NA,TGTGCCAGCAGCCCGGGGGGGGTTCATTATGCAGATACGCAGTATTTT,CASSPGGVHYADTQYF